These 28 T cell receptor beta chains share one sample of origin, sequenced in a study of blood T cell repertoires in COVID-19. Some clones are missing from TCRdb's copy, which holds only in-frame ones; the method was immunoSEQ multiplex PCR. The sample yields some 300,000 clones, under 90% seen once. Sequencing was performed on PBMCs or T cells enriched from blood (not recorded which). Receptors originate from a woman in her forties or fifties who had been exposed to COVID-19.

The chain recombines TRBV4-1 with TRBJ2-5; TRBD1 matches 8 bases. CDR1 and CDR2 (germline): MGHRA, YSYEKL. The CDR3 spans 15 residues. With V trimmed by 3 bases and J by 1 base, 4 bases remained unmatched. This CDR3 reads CASSQPTGGQETQYF. The CDR3 DNA reads TGCGCCAGCAGCCAGCCTACAGGGGGCCAAGAGACCCAGTACTTC.

This chain links TRBV6-5 with TRBJ1-5; D is ambiguous. The CDR3 extends over 12 amino acids. From germline, CDR1 is MNHEY and CDR2 SVGAGI. Trimming took off 9 bases at V and 7 bases at J, with 13 bases between the two ends. CDR3 protein: CASGPYRQPQHF. The CDR3 DNA follows: TGTGCCAGTGGGCCCTATCGCCAGCCCCAGCATTTT.

About this clone itself: Other DNA sequences in the sample encode the same CDR3. The chain joins TRBV7-9 to TRBJ2-3; 9 bases align to TRBD1. The CDR3 covers 15 residues. The junction had 6 bases not matched to a gene; V was cut back by 5 bases and J by 3 bases. Per germline, CDR1 SEHNR and CDR2 FQNEAQ (reference sequence). The CDR3 loop reads CASSAGTGRTDTQYF. CDR3 DNA sequence: TGTGCCAGCAGCGCCGGGACAGGGAGGACAGATACGCAGTATTTT.

The genes are TRBV7-2 and TRBJ2-2; D is undetermined. From germline, CDR1 is SGHTA and CDR2 FQGNSA. CDR3 size: 15 residues. V was pared by 5 bases and J by 0 bases, with 10 bases between. This CDR3 is CASSLSTTNTGELFF. The CDR3, as DNA: TGTGCCAGCAGCCTCTCGACAACGAACACCGGGGAGCTGTTTTTT.

The chain employs TRBV5-4 and TRBJ2-2; the match to TRBD1 covers 7 bases. The V and J ends lost 2 bases and 0 bases, in that order; junction bases with no gene match: 10. From germline, CDR1 is SGHNT and CDR2 YYREEE (reference sequence). CDR3 size: 18 residues. In DNA form, the CDR3 reads TGTGCCAGCAGCTTTGGCCCCGGGACAGCTACGAACACCGGGGAGCTGTTTTTT. It encodes CASSFGPGTATNTGELFF.

The rearrangement links TRBV11-2 to TRBJ2-7; no reliable D call. This CDR3 has 14 amino acids. The germline V gene encodes CDR1 SGHAT and CDR2 FQNNGV. Trimming left V 1 base short and J 3 bases short, with 10 bases between. The CDR3 loop reads CASSLGHIDYEQYF. For the CDR3, the DNA is TGTGCCAGCAGCTTAGGACACATAGACTACGAGCAGTACTTC.

On this clone: The identical CDR3 is also encoded by other nucleotide sequences in the sample. V usage is TRBV3-1 (or the pseudogene TRBV3-2) and J usage is TRBJ1-6, with 8 bases matching TRBD1. This CDR3 is 15 amino acids long. CDR1 is LGHDT and CDR2 is YNNKEL in the germline V gene (reference sequence). The V gene end was trimmed by 2 bases and the J gene end by 6 bases; junction bases not matched to a gene: 3. The CDR3 reads CASSQLTGANSPLHF. Written as DNA, the CDR3 is TGTGCCAGCAGCCAATTGACAGGGGCTAATTCACCCCTCCACTTT.

The V and J genes are TRBV19 and TRBJ1-5; no clear D gene. Germline loops: CDR1 LNHDA, CDR2 SQIVND (reference sequence). The V gene lost 6 bases and the J gene lost 1 base, with 13 bases spanning the gap. The CDR3 is 15 amino acids. CDR3 loop: CASRIAGQSNQPQHF. The DNA of the CDR3 is TGTGCCAGTAGGATTGCGGGTCAAAGCAATCAGCCCCAGCATTTT.

This rearrangement joins TRBV2 to TRBJ1-1; TRBD1 matches 7 bases. Germline V gene sequence: CDR1 SNHLY, CDR2 FYNNEI. This CDR3 region has 14 residues. V shed 4 bases and J 4 bases; nucleotides not matched to a gene: 6. CDR3 DNA: TGTGCCAGCAGTGTGACAGGGTCGGGCACTGAAGCTTTCTTT. The encoded protein is CASSVTGSGTEAFF.

The V and J genes are TRBV28 and TRBJ2-3; 7 bases fit TRBD1. V lost 6 bases and J lost 5; bases outside the gene matches: 5. The CDR3 length is 13 residues. Germline V gives CDR1 MDHEN, CDR2 SYDVKM. The CDR3, as DNA: TGTGCCAGCAGACAGGGGCGCTTAGATACGCAGTATTTT. Its protein is CASRQGRLDTQYF.

This rearrangement joins TRBV27 to TRBJ2-5; 9 nucleotides match TRBD1. Unmatched junction bases numbered 15, after V lost 6 bases and J lost 4 bases. Germline V gene data show CDR1 as MNHEY and CDR2 as SMNVEV (reference sequence). CDR3 length equals 17 residues. The CDR3 DNA follows: TGTGCCAGCAGGACCTGGACAGGGGCAAGATGGGGAGAGACCCAGTACTTC. This gives the protein CASRTWTGARWGETQYF.

The chain is built from TRBV28 and TRBJ1-4, with no clear D. Germline CDR1 and CDR2: MDHEN and SYDVKM. V gave up 6 bases and J gave up 3 bases, with 17 bases separating them. The CDR3 sequence is 16 residues long. The CDR3 region is CASRSVVSVANEKLFF. The CDR3 DNA reads TGTGCCAGCAGGTCCGTGGTGTCGGTTGCTAATGAAAAACTGTTTTTT.

CDR3 in amino acids: CASSSPGGRFYEQYF. In DNA, the CDR3 is TGTGCCAGCAGTTCCCCTGGCGGGAGATTCTACGAGCAGTACTTC. V usage is TRBV28 and J usage is TRBJ2-7; 7 nucleotides agree with TRBD2. With 4 bases clipped from V and 3 bases from J, the junction kept 9 bases outside the gene matches. Germline V lookup: CDR1 MDHEN, CDR2 SYDVKM. This CDR3 region has 15 residues.

This clone was found once. V usage is TRBV7-2 and J usage is TRBJ2-3, with D possibly TRBD2 on 6 matching bases. This CDR3 region has 13 residues. V lost 4 bases to trimming and J lost 7 bases, with 12 bases between them. Germline values: CDR1 SGHTA, CDR2 FQGNSA. CDR3 nucleotide sequence: TGTGCCAGCAGCTCTACCGGGGGAAATACGCAGTATTTT. Its translation is CASSSTGGNTQYF. Looking up the rest from reference TRBV7-2 and TRBJ2-3 gives the full variable domain: GAGVSQSPSNKVTEKGKDVELRCDPISGHTALYWYRQSLGQGLEFLIYFQGNSAPDKSGLPSDRFSAERTGGSVSTLTIQRTQQEDSAVYLCASSSTGGNTQYFGPGTRLTVL.

The count of this clone is one. The chain is built from TRBV14 and TRBJ1-1, with D hard to call. CDR1 is SGHDN, CDR2 FVKESK, per germline. Trimming removed 6 bases at V and 5 bases at J, with 16 bases between. The CDR3 covers 14 residues. Here the CDR3 reads CASSFARGGTEAFF. DNA of the CDR3: TGTGCCAGCAGTTTTGCCCGAGGAGGGACTGAAGCTTTCTTT.

Only one count was recorded for this clone. The genes are TRBV7-8 and TRBJ1-4; 10 bases match TRBD1. CDR1 SGHVS and CDR2 FQNEAQ come from the germline V gene. V was clipped by 5 bases and J by 0 bases; unmatched bases: 6. The CDR3 is made up of 17 amino acids. Written as DNA, the CDR3 is TGTGCCAGCAGCCGAAACGGACAGGGGGCAACTAATGAAAAACTGTTTTTT. Translation gives CASSRNGQGATNEKLFF.

V and J are TRBV5-1 and TRBJ1-3; unclear D gene. CDR1 and CDR2 (germline): SGHRS, YFSETQ. The CDR3 consists of 16 residues. Trimming left V 0 bases short and J 2 bases short, with 12 bases between. The CDR3 coding sequence is TGCGCCAGCAGCTTGGATACGGACTGGGCTGGAAACACCATATATTTT. Its translation: CASSLDTDWAGNTIYF.

This chain uses TRBV7-2 with TRBJ1-2; TRBD1 matches at 8 bases. The germline V gene has CDR1 SGHTA and CDR2 FQGNSA. There are 16 residues in the CDR3. V shed 5 bases, J shed 6 bases, and the junction held 14 bases outside the gene matches. The CDR3 reads CASSAAGGGRGDGYTF. The CDR3 DNA reads TGTGCCAGCAGCGCCGCAGGGGGCGGTCGGGGCGATGGCTACACCTTC.

The chain uses TRBV7-9 and TRBJ1-2; no clear D. The CDR3 runs to 13 residues. Trimming stripped 2 bases from V and 6 bases from J, with 10 bases between. Germline CDR1 SEHNR, CDR2 FQNEAQ (reference sequence). Here the CDR3 reads CASSLLSGDGYTF. The CDR3 DNA follows: TGTGCCAGCAGCTTACTATCCGGGGATGGCTACACCTTC.

This clone was seen a handful of times. The rearrangement joins TRBV24-1 to TRBJ1-1; D not certain. CDR3 size: 14 residues. V was trimmed by 5 bases and J by 5 bases, leaving 14 bases between them. Germline V gives CDR1 KGHDR, CDR2 SFDVKD. The CDR3 loop is CATSASDRGTEAFF. In nucleotides, the CDR3 is TGTGCCACCAGTGCCTCGGATCGGGGTACTGAAGCTTTCTTT.

The chain joins TRBV15 to TRBJ1-1; a possible D gene is TRBD1 (5 bases). The CDR3 runs to 15 residues. Germline V lookup: CDR1 LNHNV, CDR2 YYDKDF (reference sequence). V lost 0 bases and J lost 2, with 10 bases in between. In nucleotides, the CDR3 is TGTGCCACCAGCAGAGAACTCAGGGCAAACACTGAAGCTTTCTTT. Translated: CATSRELRANTEAFF. Supplemented by reference TRBV15 and TRBJ1-1, the full variable domain reads DAMVIQNPRYQVTQFGKPVTLSCSQTLNHNVMYWYQQKSSQAPKLLFHYYDKDFNNEADTPDNFQSRRPNTSFCFLDIRSPGLGDTAMYLCATSRELRANTEAFFGQGTRLTVV.

This clone was found once. The V call is TRBV28, the J call TRBJ1-4, with 7 positions matching TRBD1. The ends lost 6 bases at V and 4 bases at J; junction bases unmatched: 14. This CDR3 comprises 17 residues. CDR1 is MDHEN, CDR2 SYDVKM, per germline. DNA of the CDR3: TGTGCCAGCAGCTCCACAGGGGTTGGGGGGCTTAATGAAAAACTGTTTTTT. Its translation: CASSSTGVGGLNEKLFF. The complete variable domain, with remaining parts taken from reference TRBV28 and TRBJ1-4, reads DVKVTQSSRYLVKRTGEKVFLECVQDMDHENMFWYRQDPGLGLRLIYFSYDVKMKEKGDIPEGYSVSREKKERFSLILESASTNQTSMYLCASSSTGVGGLNEKLFFGSGTQLSVL.

The V gene is TRBV5-1, the J gene TRBJ1-6; 7 bases map to TRBD1. Germline CDR1 and CDR2: SGHRS and YFSETQ. J lost 9 bases, V lost 3 bases, and 6 bases had no gene match. The CDR3 contains 14 residues. The DNA for the CDR3 is TGCGCCAGCAGCTCCGGACAGGTACCTTCACCCCTCCACTTT. This gives the protein CASSSGQVPSPLHF.

This rearrangement joins TRBV3-1 (or the pseudogene TRBV3-2) to TRBJ2-5; 10 bases match TRBD1. Germline CDR1 LGHDT, CDR2 YNNKEL (reference sequence). V lost 9 bases to trimming and J lost 5 bases; unmatched junction nucleotides: 9. The CDR3 has 14 residues. CDR3 DNA: TGTGCCAGTGAAGGGACAGGGGAGGGGGAGACCCAGTACTTC. Its translation: CASEGTGEGETQYF.

The chain joins TRBV7-2 to TRBJ2-5, with D possibly being TRBD2 (7 bases). This CDR3 has 15 amino acids. Looked up from germline, CDR1 is SGHTA and CDR2 is FQGNSA. V gave up 0 bases and J gave up 5 bases, with 13 bases separating them. The CDR3 DNA follows: TGTGCCAGCAGCTTAGCGTGGGGGGGGCGGGAGACCCAGTACTTC. Translation: CASSLAWGGRETQYF.

This rearrangement joins TRBV28 to TRBJ2-2; D ambiguous. V was clipped by 7 bases and J by 2 bases, with 14 bases between them. CDR3 size: 15 residues. In germline, CDR1 is MDHEN, CDR2 SYDVKM. The CDR3 loop is CASMAEKVNTGELFF. CDR3 nucleotides: TGTGCCAGCATGGCCGAAAAAGTTAACACCGGGGAGCTGTTTTTT.

This chain links TRBV7-2 with TRBJ1-4; D is undetermined. Trimming removed 1 base from V and 4 bases from J, with 7 bases in between. CDR3 length: 14 amino acids. The germline V gene encodes CDR1 SGHTA and CDR2 FQGNSA. This CDR3 is CASSLGGYNEKLFF. CDR3 in DNA: TGTGCCAGCAGCTTAGGCGGTTATAATGAAAAACTGTTTTTT.

V usage is TRBV15 and J usage is TRBJ2-1; perhaps TRBD1 as D (5 bases). Trimming removed 1 base from V and 2 bases from J, with 12 bases in between. The CDR3 runs 16 residues. CDR1 and CDR2 (germline): LNHNV, YYDKDF (reference sequence). CDR3 DNA sequence: TGTGCCACCAGCAGAGTGAGGCAGGGTCCCTACAATGAGCAGTTCTTC. Translation: CATSRVRQGPYNEQFF.